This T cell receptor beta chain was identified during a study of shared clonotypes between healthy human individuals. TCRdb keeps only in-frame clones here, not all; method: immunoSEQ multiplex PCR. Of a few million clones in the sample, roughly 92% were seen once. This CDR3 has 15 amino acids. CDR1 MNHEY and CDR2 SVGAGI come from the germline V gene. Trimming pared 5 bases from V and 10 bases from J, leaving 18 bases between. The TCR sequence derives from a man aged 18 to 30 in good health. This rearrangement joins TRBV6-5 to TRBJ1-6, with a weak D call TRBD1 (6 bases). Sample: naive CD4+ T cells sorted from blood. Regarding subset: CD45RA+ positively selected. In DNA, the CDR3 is TGTGCCAGCAGTAAGGTCCGGGACATAGGATCACCCCTCCACTTT. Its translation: CASSKVRDIGSPLHF.